This T cell receptor beta chain was found in a study of cytomegalovirus exposure and HLA in healthy donors. The wider study: From some 180 million T cells, an earlier analysis saw approximately 110 million unique TCR beta sequences.

Primers: 60 Vbeta forward and 13 Jbeta reverse. The repertoire was sequenced with immunoSEQ multiplex PCR; TCRdb's copy has only in-frame clones and lacks some. The table lists 210,000 or so clones, approximately 80% of them singletons. The ends were cut back, 2 bases at V and 7 bases at J, with 13 bases in the middle. Germline V lookup: CDR1 SGHTA, CDR2 FQGNSA. The CDR3 is 14 amino acids. Sequencing input: PBMCs. The V and J genes are TRBV7-2 and TRBJ2-3, with no clear D. This sequence was found in a man in his forties in good health and CMV-seronegative. CDR3: CASSLSANSHTQYF. The CDR3 nucleotides read TGTGCCAGCAGCTTATCTGCAAATAGTCATACGCAGTATTTT.